This T cell receptor (beta chain) was documented in a study of cytotoxic CD8 clonotypes in ibrutinib-treated CLL (dated by TCRdb to about 2021). Looking at the study overall: The cohort included approximately 15 treatment-naive and about a dozen relapsed/refractory patients; under 18 were IGHV unmutated. Responses were partial in approximately 24 patients and complete in 2; after median about 5.5 years follow-up, approximately 15 stayed in remission and 12 progressed. The response samples were drawn at a median of 12 months into treatment, with a range of roughly 6 to 40 months. On average, each sample yielded roughly 250,000 productive templates and 85,000 to 95,000 productive rearrangements. Longitudinal samples were available for about 30% of the roughly 86 trial participants. Cryopreserved peripheral blood mononuclear cells were obtained prior to treatment, at the time of response, and at either disease progression or sustained remission. Study-wide findings and limitations: An increase in clonality was observed at ibrutinib response, with clonality remaining stable during sustained remission and falling back toward baseline at progression. Baseline clonality was found to be higher than that of age-matched healthy donors and was strongly correlated with circulating CD8+ T-cell counts. Sampling times were not matched between sustained-remission and progressing patients, and lymph node repertoires were not studied. Public clonotypes were rare and either shrank or stayed stable during treatment, and the rise in clonality at ibrutinib response reflected expansion of private clonotypes.

From its cysteine to its phenylalanine, the CDR3 spans 12 amino acids. Only the CDR3 part of the read is kept: 36 bases, read in frame from the first base. The germline V gene (reference sequence) specifies MNHEY as CDR1 and SMNVEV as CDR2. V is pared back by 5 bases and J by 6 bases, with 9 bases lying between the germline termini. Of note for this clone: Its antigen has not been determined. It has no much larger one-base neighbor in the sample; base qualities were not kept.

For TCR beta library preparation, 1.5 to 2 micrograms of genomic DNA were extracted from the cryopreserved PBMCs. High-throughput TCR beta sequencing was performed on longitudinal blood samples from CLL patients receiving ibrutinib monotherapy. Patients were enrolled in a phase 2 open-label single-center ibrutinib monotherapy trial. Each clonotype received, on average, about 10x coverage in deep resolution sequencing performed on a MiSeq, where the target depth lay between 1 in 1 million and 1 in 200,000 T cells. TCR beta libraries were generated with the immunoSEQ hsTCRB Kit. The authors' analysis ran thus. The data were analyzed with ImmunoSEQ Analyzer and ImmunoSEQ Data Assistant, and V, D and J gene assignments followed IMGT definitions. Clonality, which ranges from 0 to 1, was calculated by subtracting the normalized Shannon entropy of productive rearrangement frequencies from one. Only overrepresented clonotypes making up at least 0.05% of each patient's repertoire were included in the public clonotype analysis. Repertoires from about a dozen age-matched healthy donors in immuneACCESS were used as clonality controls. TCRdb mirrors the immuneACCESS table, restricted to in-frame sequences. Some clones are absent from its copies; in checked studies, under half trace to an unresolved V gene, and the reason for the others is unknown. V, J and clone size reflect that table, while D and trimming were determined from the DNA. The sample table records some 310,000 clones; roughly 80% of these occur just once. The top ten hold more than 6% of the sample.

The sequence links TRBV27 to TRBJ2-3; too little of a D gene remains to name it. This receptor was identified in a human donor with chronic lymphocytic leukemia. The specimen was PBMCs, collected before ibrutinib treatment. At the DNA level, the sequence is TGTGCCAGCAGTGCGACTGGGGATACGCAGTATTTT. This translates into CASSATGDTQYF.